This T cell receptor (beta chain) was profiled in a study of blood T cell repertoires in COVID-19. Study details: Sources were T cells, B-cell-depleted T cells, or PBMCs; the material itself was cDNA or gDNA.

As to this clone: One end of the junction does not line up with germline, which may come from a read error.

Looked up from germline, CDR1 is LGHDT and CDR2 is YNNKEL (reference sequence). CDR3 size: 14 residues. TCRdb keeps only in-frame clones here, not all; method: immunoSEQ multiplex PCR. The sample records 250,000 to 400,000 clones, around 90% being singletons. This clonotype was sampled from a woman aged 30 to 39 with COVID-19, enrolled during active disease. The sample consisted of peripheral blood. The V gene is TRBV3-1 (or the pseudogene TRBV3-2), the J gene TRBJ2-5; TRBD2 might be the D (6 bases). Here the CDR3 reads CASSPSGGKEAQYF. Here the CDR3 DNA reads TGTGCCAGCAGTCCAAGTGGCGGGAAAGAGGCCCAGTACTTC.